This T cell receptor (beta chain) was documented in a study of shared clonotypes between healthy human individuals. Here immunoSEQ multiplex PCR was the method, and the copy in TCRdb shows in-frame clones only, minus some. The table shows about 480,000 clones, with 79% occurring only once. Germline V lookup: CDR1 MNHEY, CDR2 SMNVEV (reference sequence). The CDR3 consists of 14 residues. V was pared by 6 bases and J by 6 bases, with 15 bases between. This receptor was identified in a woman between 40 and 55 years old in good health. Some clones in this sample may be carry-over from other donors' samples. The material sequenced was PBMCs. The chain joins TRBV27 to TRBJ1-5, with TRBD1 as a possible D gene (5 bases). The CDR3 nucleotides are TGTGCCAGCAGGGTGGGGACCGGGGGTCAGCCCCAGCATTTT. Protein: CASRVGTGGQPQHF.